One sample yielded the 12 T cell receptor beta chains listed below, sequenced in a study of T cells in Graves' hyperthyroidism and ophthalmopathy. It was RNA transcripts that yielded the amplified TCR beta CDR3 regions. With the HTBI primer set, the TCR CDR3 went through a first round of RT-PCR. TCRdb independently ran MiXCR on the multiplex PCR reads; one entry per CDR3 protein. In the table there are about 590,000 distinct CDR3 sequences, about a sixth of which are singletons. The sample consisted of blood. These receptors were collected from a woman aged 25 to 39 with Graves' hyperthyroidism.

This clonotype was seen ten or more times. V is TRBV18 and J is TRBJ2-5; D perhaps matches TRBD1 (6 bases). The CDR3 length is 16 residues. Germline loops: CDR1 KGHSH, CDR2 LQKENI. The V end lost 2 bases, the J end lost 4 bases, and 17 bases lay between the germline ends. The CDR3 DNA follows: TGTGCCAGCTCACCAGGATCGGGACAAGATGGAGAGACCCAGTACTTC. Translating gives CASSPGSGQDGETQYF.

Ten or more counts support this clonotype. This chain links TRBV30 with TRBJ2-7; D gene uncertain. CDR1 and CDR2 (germline): GTSNPN, SVGIG (reference sequence). The CDR3 is made up of 11 amino acids. The ends were cut back, 1 base at V and 0 bases at J, with 1 base in the middle. CDR3 sequence: CAWSASYEQYF. The DNA of the CDR3 is TGTGCCTGGAGTGCCTCCTACGAGCAGTACTTC.

This clonotype was observed at least ten times. This chain joins TRBV5-1 and TRBJ1-2; D not certain. Trimming cost V 4 bases and J 5 bases, with 15 bases left between them. The V gene's germline CDR1 is SGHRS and CDR2 YFSETQ. The CDR3 has 14 residues. CDR3 sequence: CASSPDVRTYGYTF. The CDR3 DNA follows: TGCGCCAGCAGCCCGGACGTCCGGACTTATGGCTACACCTTC. The full variable domain, its missing parts supplied by reference TRBV5-1 and TRBJ1-2, is KAGVTQTPRYLIKTRGQQVTLSCSPISGHRSVSWYQQTPGQGLQFLFEYFSETQRNKGNFPGRFSGRQFSNSRSEMNVSTLELGDSALYLCASSPDVRTYGYTFGSGTRLTVV.

This chain links TRBV6-1 with TRBJ2-1; 12 nucleotides agree with TRBD2. With 5 bases clipped from V and 15 bases from J, the junction kept 5 bases outside the gene matches. The CDR3 extends over 12 amino acids. Germline CDR1 MNHNS, CDR2 SASEGT. The CDR3 sequence: CASSTGLAGRFF. In nucleotides, the CDR3 is TGTGCCAGCAGTACCGGACTAGCGGGACGGTTCTTC.

This clonotype has at least ten counts. This chain joins TRBV30 and TRBJ1-1; D is possibly TRBD1 (5 bases). CDR1 is GTSNPN, CDR2 SVGIG, per germline (reference sequence). The germline V and J ends were trimmed by 0 bases and 4 bases, with 15 bases remaining between them. The CDR3 consists of 15 residues. The CDR3 DNA sequence: TGTGCCTGGAGTGTGGGGCAGTTATCTCCCACTGAAGCTTTCTTT. Its translation: CAWSVGQLSPTEAFF.

This clonotype came up many times. The rearrangement joins TRBV3-1 to TRBJ2-3; D call uncertain. V was cut by 0 bases and J by 10 bases, with 8 bases left in between. The germline V gene encodes CDR1 LGHDT and CDR2 YNNKEL (reference sequence). The CDR3 spans 12 residues. CDR3 sequence reads: CASSQEELSQYF. The CDR3 DNA sequence: TGTGCCAGCAGCCAAGAAGAGCTCTCGCAGTATTTT.

This clonotype was observed many times. V gene TRBV5-1 combines with J gene TRBJ2-7; D is ambiguous. The germline gives CDR1 SGHRS, CDR2 YFSETQ. CDR3 length: 12 amino acids. Trimming cost V 7 bases and J 5 bases, with 13 bases left between them. CDR3 region: CASGQGQNEQYF. DNA of the CDR3: TGCGCCAGCGGTCAAGGGCAGAACGAGCAGTACTTC.

The sample holds many counts of this clonotype. The chain recombines TRBV6-5 with TRBJ2-7, with 11 bases lining up with TRBD2. The J segment lost 4 bases and the V segment lost 2 bases, leaving 7 bases of the junction unmatched. Germline CDR1 reads MNHEY; CDR2 reads SVGAGI. CDR3 length equals 16 residues. Here the CDR3 reads CASSYLMTSGIYEQYF. In nucleotides, the CDR3 is TGTGCCAGCAGTTACCTTATGACTAGCGGGATATACGAGCAGTACTTC.

This clonotype was counted ten times or more. The chain is built from TRBV13 and TRBJ1-1, with 10 bases identical to TRBD1. The CDR3 totals 14 residues. Germline V gives CDR1 PRHDT, CDR2 FYEKMQ (reference sequence). Unmatched junction bases numbered 10, after V lost 10 bases and J lost 5 bases. CDR3 sequence reads: CATSTTGGRTEAFF. The CDR3 nucleotides read TGTGCCACCTCAACGACAGGGGGCCGAACTGAAGCTTTCTTT.

This clonotype was counted a few times. V is TRBV20-1 and J is TRBJ2-2; 8 bases are shared with TRBD2. The CDR3 runs to 17 residues. Germline trimming cut 2 bases from V and 6 bases from J; bases unmatched to any gene: 14. Germline values: CDR1 DFQATT, CDR2 SNEGSKA (reference sequence). CDR3 DNA: TGCAGTGCTAGAAAAACACGGGCGGGAGGAATGGCCGGGGAGCTGTTTTTT. Translated: CSARKTRAGGMAGELFF.

This clonotype was found many times. V and J are TRBV7-8 and TRBJ2-3, with 8 bases aligning to TRBD2. The CDR3 consists of 20 residues. CDR1 and CDR2 from the germline V gene are SGHVS and FQNEAQ. J lost 0 bases, V lost 7 bases, and 21 bases had no gene match. CDR3 nucleotide sequence: TGTGCCAGCACCTCTGGGCGGGGCGGGAGGTTCCCGACTAGCACAGATACGCAGTATTTT. This codes for CASTSGRGGRFPTSTDTQYF.

This clonotype was seen at least ten times. The chain carries TRBV12-3 or TRBV12-4 and TRBJ2-1, with 9 positions matching TRBD2. The V segment lost 3 bases and the J segment 3 bases; nucleotides outside the gene matches: 3. The CDR3 loop spans 15 amino acids. This CDR3 reads CASSFVAGVYNEQFF. The CDR3 bases are TGTGCCAGCAGTTTTGTAGCGGGAGTCTACAATGAGCAGTTCTTC.